A single count supports the clone carrying this T cell receptor (beta chain). Its antigen remains unidentified. The identical CDR3 is also encoded by other nucleotide sequences in the sample. Sequencing used immunoSEQ multiplex PCR; TCRdb keeps in-frame clones, though not all of them. This table has more than 2 million clones, just over 90% appearing once. The V segment lost 3 bases and the J segment 1 base; nucleotides outside the gene matches: 2. This CDR3 is 14 amino acids long. Per the germline V gene, CDR1 is MDHEN and CDR2 is SYDVKM. This record comes from a study of shared clonotypes between healthy human individuals. Study-level points and caveats: Clonotype sharing among the donors was expected to vary with sequencing depth.

Naive CD8 cells lacked CD45RO and underwent positive selection for CCR7, leaving out terminally differentiated effector memory CD45RA+ cells. The rearrangement joins TRBV28 to TRBJ1-1, with TRBD1 identical over 7 bases. This receptor was obtained from a young man in good health. Some clones in this sample may be carry-over from other donors' samples. Sequencing was done on a sample of naive CD8+ T cells from PBMCs. The CDR3 nucleotides read TGTGCCAGCAGTTTGGGGACAGAGAACACTGAAGCTTTCTTT. Translation: CASSLGTENTEAFF.